This is a list of T cell receptor beta chains from one sample in a study of cytomegalovirus exposure and HLA in healthy donors. This table comes from immunoSEQ multiplex PCR, and its TCRdb copy is limited to in-frame clones, with some not included. The sample gives over 150,000 clones, approximately 84% of which show up once; 4.8% is in the top ten. Sequencing was carried out using PBMCs. The source of these receptors is a girl between 5 and 17 years old in good health and CMV-seropositive. Each CDR3 is given with its conserved first and last residue. D genes are given only for firm matches. Clone size is shown for a subset of rows, as once, few, many or a class of expanded clone.

TRBV11-2	-	TRBJ2-1	-	16	TGTGCCAGCAGCTTAGTTCGGGGGGCCCAATACAATGAGCAGTTCTTC	CASSLVRGAQYNEQFF
TRBV7-2	TRBD1	TRBJ1-6	-	16	TGTGCCAGCAGCGTCTACAGGGGGAATCTGGGATCACCCCTCCACTTT	CASSVYRGNLGSPLHF
TRBV29-1	TRBD1	TRBJ1-2	-	14	TGCAGCGTTGAAGTGGGACAGGGTTCCTATGGCTACACCTTC	CSVEVGQGSYGYTF
TRBV9	-	TRBJ1-3	once	15	TGTGCCAGCAGCGTAACTCAGGGATCTGGAAACACCATATATTTT	CASSVTQGSGNTIYF
TRBV7-6	-	TRBJ2-7	once	14	TGTGCCAGCAGCTTCAAATCATTCACTTACGAGCAGTACTTC	CASSFKSFTYEQYF
TRBV6-5	TRBD2	TRBJ2-7	-	15	TGTGCCAGCACCCGGACTAGCGGGGTTTCCTACGAGCAGTACTTC	CASTRTSGVSYEQYF
TRBV18	TRBD1	TRBJ1-2	-	14	TGTGCCAGCTCACCTCCGGGACAGAGCTATGGCTACACCTTC	CASSPPGQSYGYTF
TRBV5-4	-	TRBJ1-1	-	16	TGTGCCAGCAGCTCAGCTATTTGGGGGGGAGGGACTGAAGCTTTCTTT	CASSSAIWGGGTEAFF
TRBV4-1	-	TRBJ2-7	-	14	TGCGCCAGCAGCCCGCGTCGGGGTCCCTACGAGCAGTACTTC	CASSPRRGPYEQYF
TRBV27	-	TRBJ2-7	-	14	TGTGCCAGCAGTTTTGTACAGGAGTCCTACGAGCAGTACTTC	CASSFVQESYEQYF
TRBV19	-	TRBJ1-1	once	15	TGTGCCAGTAGTGTCTCCGACAGGTTGAACACTGAAGCTTTCTTT	CASSVSDRLNTEAFF
TRBV9	-	TRBJ1-2	-	13	TGTGCCAGCGGGGGGGGCGCCGGCTATGGCTACACCTTC	CASGGGAGYGYTF
TRBV9	-	TRBJ1-1	few	15	TGTGCCAGCAGCGTCCCCGGGACAACGAACACTGAAGCTTTCTTT	CASSVPGTTNTEAFF
TRBV9	TRBD2	TRBJ2-7	-	14	TGTGCCAGCAGCAAAGGGACTAGCGGCTACGAGCAGTACTTC	CASSKGTSGYEQYF
TRBV7-3	-	TRBJ2-1	-	14	TGTGCCAGCAGCTCCGTACAGGGTAACAATGAGCAGTTCTTC	CASSSVQGNNEQFF
TRBV19	TRBD2	TRBJ2-7	-	15	TGTGCCAGTAGCTTAAGCGGGGGGATCTCCTACGAGCAGTACTTC	CASSLSGGISYEQYF
TRBV9	TRBD1	TRBJ2-3	-	15	TGTGCCAGCAATTCCCCCGGGACAGGGGCTGATACGCAGTATTTT	CASNSPGTGADTQYF
TRBV2	TRBD1	TRBJ2-7	few	15	TGTGCCAGCATAAAAGGGGGGACAGGACTCTACGAGCAGTACTTC	CASIKGGTGLYEQYF
TRBV9	TRBD2	TRBJ2-1	-	15	TGTGCCAGCAGCCTGACTAGCGGGTTGTACAATGAGCAGTTCTTC	CASSLTSGLYNEQFF
TRBV2	-	TRBJ1-6	few	14	TGTGCCAGCAGGGGAGCCCCTACTAATTCACCCCTCCACTTT	CASRGAPTNSPLHF
TRBV9	-	TRBJ1-3	-	12	TGTGCCAGCAGGGCGGGGGGAAACACCATATATTTT	CASRAGGNTIYF
TRBV2	TRBD1	TRBJ2-7	-	14	TGTGCCAGCAGACGGGGACAGGCTGCCTACGAGCAGTACTTC	CASRRGQAAYEQYF
TRBV9	TRBD2	TRBJ2-3	-	16	TGTGCCAGCAGCCCCTTTGGCGGGGGTAGCACAGATACGCAGTATTTT	CASSPFGGGSTDTQYF
TRBV11-3	TRBD1	TRBJ1-4	-	12	TGTGCCAGCAGAGGGGGGCGGGGACAGCTGTTTTTT	CASRGGRGQLFF
TRBV6-1	-	TRBJ1-4	-	15	TGTGCCAGCAGTATCCGGGTCCTAACTAATGAAAAACTGTTTTTT	CASSIRVLTNEKLFF
TRBV7-9	TRBD1	TRBJ2-7	once	16	TGTGCCAGCAGCACCACCGGGACAGGAGTTTCCTACGAGCAGTACTTC	CASSTTGTGVSYEQYF
TRBV4-2	TRBD2	TRBJ2-3	-	16	TGTGCCAGCAGCCAAGCACTAGCGGGGGTCACAGATACGCAGTATTTT	CASSQALAGVTDTQYF
TRBV9	-	TRBJ1-1	few	14	TGTGCCAGCAGCCCCTTTGAGGGCGCCACTGAAGCTTTCTTT	CASSPFEGATEAFF
TRBV7-9	-	TRBJ2-5	-	13	TGTGCCAGCAGCTTAGTAGACCAAGAGACCCAGTACTTC	CASSLVDQETQYF
TRBV2	-	TRBJ1-4	-	13	TGTGCAGTCGGGTCTCCTTGGGATGAAAAACTGTTTTTT	CAVGSPWDEKLFF
TRBV19	-	TRBJ1-1	-	14	TGTGCCAGTAGTATATGGGGGACTAGCACTGAAGCTTTCTTT	CASSIWGTSTEAFF
TRBV5-1	-	TRBJ1-5	-	14	TGCGCCAGCAGCTTGGGGCAGATCAATCAGCCCCAGCATTTT	CASSLGQINQPQHF
TRBV27	-	TRBJ1-5	-	13	TGTGCCAGCAGTTCTAATAGCAATCAGCCCCAGCATTTT	CASSSNSNQPQHF
TRBV18	-	TRBJ2-7	-	13	TGTGCCAGCTCACCACACCCGGGAGCCGAGCAGTACTTC	CASSPHPGAEQYF
TRBV15	TRBD1	TRBJ1-5	-	14	TGTGCCACCAGCAGACAGGGGGAAAATCAGCCCCAGCATTTT	CATSRQGENQPQHF
TRBV4-2	TRBD1	TRBJ1-2	once	14	TGTGCCAGCAGCCAGGACGGGACAGGGAGTGGCTACACCTTC	CASSQDGTGSGYTF
TRBV5-1	-	TRBJ1-1	-	12	TGCGCCAGCAGCTTAGTTGGAGGTGAAGCTTTCTTT	CASSLVGGEAFF
TRBV2	-	TRBJ2-1	-	15	TGTGCCAGCAGTGGATCCTTATTACTACACAATGAGCAGTTCTTC	CASSGSLLLHNEQFF
TRBV5-4	TRBD2	TRBJ2-3	-	17	TGTGCCAGCAGCGTTGGACTAGCGGGGGGACGCACAGATACGCAGTATTTT	CASSVGLAGGRTDTQYF
TRBV7-2	-	TRBJ1-2	-	14	TGTGCCAGCAGCTCCGGCGCAGGGCTCTATGGCTACACCTTC	CASSSGAGLYGYTF
TRBV6-5	TRBD1	TRBJ1-2	-	13	TGTGCCAGCAGTCCACAGGGGGAGTCTGGCTACACCTTC	CASSPQGESGYTF
TRBV11-1	-	TRBJ1-6	-	14	TGTGCCAGCAGCTTATCCCTGTACAATTCCCCCCTCCACTTT	CASSLSLYNSPLHF
TRBV27	-	TRBJ2-1	-	14	TGTGCCAGCAGTTCCTGGACTACGCACAATGAGCAGTTCTTC	CASSSWTTHNEQFF
TRBV30	TRBD2	TRBJ2-7	-	17	TGTGCCTGGAGGCGACTAGCGGGGTTCCACTCCGCCAGAGAGCAGTACTTC	CAWRRLAGFHSAREQYF
TRBV4-1	-	TRBJ1-2	few	14	TGCGCCAGCAGCCAAGAACAGTTCAACTATGGCTACACCTTC	CASSQEQFNYGYTF